This T cell receptor (beta chain) was retrieved from a study of T-cell reconstitution after alpha-beta-depleted transplantation in children. The CDR3 extends over 13 amino acids. Germline CDR1 reads LNHDA; CDR2 reads SQIVND (reference sequence). The V gene lost 7 bases and the J gene lost 4 bases, with 11 bases spanning the gap. It was with unique molecular identifiers that the TCRbeta library was prepared. TCRdb processed the PCR reads anew with MiXCR; each CDR3 protein has one entry. Of some 300,000 distinct CDR3 sequences in the sample, 10% were seen once. Only one count was recorded for this clonotype. Because it lacks the conserved phenylalanine or tryptophan at the end, this CDR3 is likely a read error.

The chain links TRBV19 to TRBJ1-5; maybe TRBD1 (5 bases). The origin of this receptor is a human donor who donated a stem cell graft to a child with acute lymphoblastic leukemia. The sample here was PBMCs from the stem cell graft donor, taken from the stem cell graft. CDR3 residues: CASTGRLNQPQHI. The CDR3 coding sequence is TGTGCCAGTACGGGACGGTTGAATCAGCCCCAGCATATT.